The 25 T cell receptor beta chains in this list originate from one sample, sequenced in a study of T cells in Graves' hyperthyroidism and ophthalmopathy (dated by TCRdb to the late 2010s). To prepare the library, multiplex PCR was applied. The data were produced on an Illumina HiSeq 2000. TCR beta CDR3 regions were amplified from RNA transcripts. The TCR CDR3 was subjected to a first round of RT-PCR using the HTBI primer set and the Qiagen OneStep RT-PCR kit. The public reads were run again by TCRdb, first through fastp at Q25 and then through MiXCR, and only productive beta chains were kept. Every distinct CDR3 protein forms one entry, paired with its most common genes and DNA. The sample table records hundreds of thousands of distinct CDR3 sequences; around 19% of these occur just once. The ten largest make up around 17% of the sample. The source material was blood. These receptors originate from a woman aged 45 to 65 with Graves' hyperthyroidism that later progressed to Graves' ophthalmopathy.

This clonotype was recorded at least ten times. The V call is TRBV20-1, the J call TRBJ1-5; a weak D match, TRBD1 (6 bases). Germline V gene sequence: CDR1 DFQATT, CDR2 SNEGSKA (reference sequence). This CDR3 has 15 residues. V was pared by 4 bases and J by 0 bases, with 13 bases between. The CDR3 DNA reads TGCAGTGCTACAAAGACAGGCTCTAGCAATCAGCCCCAGCATTTT. As protein: CSATKTGSSNQPQHF.

This clonotype was counted a few times. The V and J genes are TRBV7-2 and TRBJ1-3, with D possibly being TRBD1 (6 bases). This CDR3 has 15 amino acids. Germline V gene lookup returns CDR1 SGHTA and CDR2 FQGNSA. Trimming pared 5 bases from V and 2 bases from J, leaving 13 bases between. The CDR3 spells CASSRDGGTGNTIYF. The CDR3, as DNA: TGTGCCAGCAGCCGAGATGGGGGCACTGGAAACACCATATATTTT.

V gene TRBV4-2 combines with J gene TRBJ2-2; D ambiguous. Germline CDR1 LGHNA, CDR2 YNFKEQ. Trimming shortened V by 1 base and J by 1 base, and 13 bases separated the two germline ends. The CDR3 totals 17 residues. This CDR3 reads CASSQAQGIENTGELFF. CDR3 nucleotide sequence: TGTGCCAGCAGCCAAGCTCAAGGGATCGAGAACACCGGGGAGCTGTTTTTT.

This clonotype was seen a few times. The genes are TRBV15 and TRBJ2-3, with TRBD1 as a possible D gene (5 bases). V lost 0 bases and J 6 bases, leaving 13 bases between the germline ends. Germline V gene lookup returns CDR1 LNHNV and CDR2 YYDKDF (reference sequence). The CDR3 consists of 15 residues. The CDR3 sequence: CATSREQVLKDTQYF. In DNA, the CDR3 is TGTGCCACCAGCAGAGAACAGGTCCTCAAGGATACGCAGTATTTT.

The sample holds many counts of this clonotype. The V and J genes are TRBV5-1 and TRBJ2-3, with D perhaps TRBD1 (5 bases). Trimming shortened V by 0 bases and J by 2 bases, and 16 bases separated the two germline ends. The CDR3 length is 17 residues. Per germline, CDR1 SGHRS and CDR2 YFSETQ. The chain's CDR3 is CASSLEVGAIYTDTQYF. CDR3 DNA: TGCGCCAGCAGCTTGGAGGTAGGGGCCATATACACAGATACGCAGTATTTT.

This sequence joins TRBV18 and TRBJ1-1; D unclear. The CDR3 is 14 amino acids. Per germline, CDR1 KGHSH and CDR2 LQKENI. The V end was cut by 0 bases, the J end by 8 bases, with 13 bases between. The CDR3 bases are TGTGCCAGCTCACCACCGGTTGGTACGAGGGAAGCTTTCTTT. Its protein product is CASSPPVGTREAFF.

This clonotype was picked up many times. This chain uses TRBV12-3 or TRBV12-4 with TRBJ2-7; possibly TRBD2 for D (5 bases). This CDR3 contains 14 residues. V dropped 6 bases and J dropped 3 bases, with 15 bases sitting between them. CDR3 DNA: TGTGCCAGCAGCCGATCCCCAGGAGGCTACGAGCAGTACTTC. Encoded protein: CASSRSPGGYEQYF.

The rearrangement links TRBV7-8 to TRBJ1-5, with TRBD1 matching 7 bases. V shed 5 bases and J 4 bases; nucleotides not matched to a gene: 2. The germline V gene encodes CDR1 SGHVS and CDR2 FQNEAQ. This CDR3 region has 13 residues. CDR3 in amino acids: CASSGTANQPQHF. CDR3 bases: TGTGCCAGCAGCGGGACAGCTAATCAGCCCCAGCATTTT.

This clonotype was counted between two and nine times. The V and J genes are TRBV9 and TRBJ1-5, with D possibly being TRBD1 (5 bases). The CDR3 is 15 amino acids. The germline gives CDR1 SGDLS, CDR2 YYNGEE. V was cut by 0 bases and J by 7 bases, with 14 bases left in between. The CDR3 sequence is CASSVEGRDDQPQHF. Written as DNA, the CDR3 is TGTGCCAGCAGCGTAGAGGGCAGGGATGACCAGCCCCAGCATTTT.

This chain uses TRBV5-1 with TRBJ1-2; tentatively, D is TRBD1 (5 bases). CDR3 size: 14 residues. CDR1 and CDR2 (germline): SGHRS, YFSETQ. V lost 4 bases and J 3 bases, leaving 13 bases between the germline ends. The CDR3 coding sequence is TGCGCCAGCAGCCCGGGGACGGCTGACTATGGCTACACCTTC. It is translated as CASSPGTADYGYTF. Full variable domain (remainder filled in from reference TRBV5-1 and TRBJ1-2): KAGVTQTPRYLIKTRGQQVTLSCSPISGHRSVSWYQQTPGQGLQFLFEYFSETQRNKGNFPGRFSGRQFSNSRSEMNVSTLELGDSALYLCASSPGTADYGYTFGSGTRLTVV.

The chain links TRBV5-6 to TRBJ1-4; D gene unclear. The germline V and J ends were trimmed by 2 bases and 5 bases, with 10 bases remaining between them. The length of the CDR3 is 14 residues. Germline V gives CDR1 SGHDT, CDR2 YYEEEE. This CDR3 reads CASSFGARNEKLFF. The CDR3, as DNA: TGTGCCAGCAGCTTTGGAGCCCGGAATGAAAAACTGTTTTTT.

This clonotype was seen ten or more times. The V call is TRBV7-2, the J call TRBJ2-7; D gene uncertain. CDR1 and CDR2 (germline): SGHTA, FQGNSA. V lost 2 bases and J 4 bases, leaving 18 bases between the germline ends. The CDR3 extends over 16 amino acids. The CDR3 region has the DNA TGTGCCAGCAGCTTAATAGGGTCGGGCCGAAGGTACGAGCAGTACTTC. Protein: CASSLIGSGRRYEQYF. The variable domain in full, with the rest retrieved from reference TRBV7-2 and TRBJ2-7, is GAGVSQSPSNKVTEKGKDVELRCDPISGHTALYWYRQSLGQGLEFLIYFQGNSAPDKSGLPSDRFSAERTGGSVSTLTIQRTQQEDSAVYLCASSLIGSGRRYEQYFGPGTRLTVT.

There are a few counts of this clonotype. V and J are TRBV2 and TRBJ1-4; D gene ambiguous. The CDR3 is made up of 13 amino acids. Germline V gene data show CDR1 as SNHLY and CDR2 as FYNNEI. The V end was cut by 8 bases, the J end by 4 bases, with 11 bases between. Here the CDR3 DNA reads TGTGCCAGCCAGAGGGATATTAATGAAAAACTGTTTTTT. This gives the protein CASQRDINEKLFF. Full variable domain (outside the CDR3, taken from reference TRBV2 and TRBJ1-4): EPEVTQTPSHQVTQMGQEVILRCVPISNHLYFYWYRQILGQKVEFLVSFYNNEISEKSEIFDDQFSVERPDGSNFTLKIRSTKLEDSAMYFCASQRDINEKLFFGSGTQLSVL.

The chain uses TRBV11-2 and TRBJ1-1; D gene ambiguous. V was cut by 2 bases and J by 0 bases, with 10 bases left in between. There are 15 residues in the CDR3. In germline, CDR1 is SGHAT, CDR2 FQNNGV. The CDR3 region has the DNA TGTGCCAGCAGCTTATATGGCGAACTGAACACTGAAGCTTTCTTT. Protein sequence: CASSLYGELNTEAFF.

The chain joins TRBV5-5 to TRBJ1-4; TRBD1 is a possible D gene (5 bases). The CDR3 is 18 residues long. V lost 4 bases, J lost 0 bases, and 19 bases lay in between. Germline assignment: CDR1 SGHKS and CDR2 YYEKEE (reference sequence). The CDR3 spells CASSRRSTGAATNEKLFF. The CDR3 region has the DNA TGTGCCAGCAGCCGCCGCTCCACAGGAGCTGCAACTAATGAAAAACTGTTTTTT.

The chain couples TRBV7-3 to TRBJ2-1; TRBD2 agrees at 8 bases. J lost 4 bases, V lost 5 bases, and 16 bases had no gene match. Looked up from germline, CDR1 is SGHTA and CDR2 is FQGTGA. The CDR3 runs 18 residues. The CDR3 region is CASSRTAGGQPPYNEQFF. CDR3 bases: TGTGCCAGCAGCCGTACCGCGGGAGGTCAACCACCGTACAATGAGCAGTTCTTC.

This sequence joins TRBV18 and TRBJ1-1; D is uncertain. There are 13 residues in the CDR3. V lost 8 bases, J lost 1 base, and 11 bases lay in between. Germline V lookup: CDR1 KGHSH, CDR2 LQKENI. The CDR3 protein is CASVGVGNTEAFF. CDR3 nucleotide sequence: TGTGCCAGCGTGGGAGTAGGGAACACTGAAGCTTTCTTT.

At least ten counts were recorded for this clonotype. This chain connects TRBV6-1 to TRBJ2-3; D might be TRBD1 or TRBD2, each matching 5 bases. The length of the CDR3 is 17 residues. V gave up 2 bases and J gave up 6 bases, with 21 bases separating them. Germline assignment: CDR1 MNHNS and CDR2 SASEGT. Here the CDR3 reads CASSEPYGPRGADTQYF. In nucleotides, the CDR3 is TGTGCCAGCAGTGAACCATACGGACCCCGAGGGGCCGATACGCAGTATTTT.

This clonotype has more than one count but fewer than ten. V and J are TRBV19 and TRBJ2-3; D is possibly TRBD1 or TRBD2 (5 bases each). CDR3 size: 13 residues. Trimming left V 9 bases short and J 6 bases short, with 16 bases between. The germline CDR1 and CDR2 sequences are LNHDA and SQIVND (reference sequence). CDR3 bases: TGTGCCAGCCGGGACCTCCGAGGGGATACGCAGTATTTT. Translation gives CASRDLRGDTQYF.

The table lists this clonotype with many counts. This chain's CDR3 is CASSPPDRDYGYTF. The CDR3 DNA reads TGTGCCAGCTCACCTCCGGACAGGGACTATGGCTACACCTTC. This chain connects TRBV18 to TRBJ1-2, with 8 bases fitting TRBD1. CDR1 KGHSH and CDR2 LQKENI come from the germline V gene. The V and J ends lost 3 bases and 3 bases, in that order; junction bases with no gene match: 3. This CDR3 has 14 amino acids.

In this sample, this clonotype turned up a few times. This chain connects TRBV19 to TRBJ2-2; 7 nucleotides align to TRBD1. The CDR3 is 17 residues long. V gave up 5 bases and J gave up 0 bases; unmatched junction bases: 9. Germline CDR1 reads LNHDA; CDR2 reads SQIVND (reference sequence). CDR3 nucleotide sequence: TGTGCCAGTAGTGTTACAGGGGCCCCTGCGAACACCGGGGAGCTGTTTTTT. Translating it yields CASSVTGAPANTGELFF.

The chain employs TRBV13 and TRBJ1-1; D not certain. The CDR3 contains 15 residues. V dropped 6 bases and J dropped 4 bases, with 18 bases sitting between them. CDR1 is PRHDT, CDR2 FYEKMQ, per germline (reference sequence). The CDR3 DNA is TGTGCCAGCAGTGCCATGACACGGGTGAGCACTGAAGCTTTCTTT. This sequence encodes CASSAMTRVSTEAFF.

This chain joins TRBV7-9 and TRBJ2-2; 7 bases are a match to TRBD2. Germline V gene lookup returns CDR1 SEHNR and CDR2 FQNEAQ (reference sequence). The CDR3 extends over 16 amino acids. The V segment lost 6 bases and the J segment 3 bases; nucleotides outside the gene matches: 10. Written as DNA, the CDR3 is TGTGCCAGCAGTTCCCCTTTGGGGGGGTACACCGGGGAGCTGTTTTTT. Its protein is CASSSPLGGYTGELFF.

This clonotype was detected ten times or more. The chain joins TRBV11-2 to TRBJ2-5; D might be TRBD1 or TRBD2, each matching 6 bases. Germline V gene lookup returns CDR1 SGHAT and CDR2 FQNNGV. The CDR3 has 14 residues. Between the trimmed V and J ends, which lost 1 base and 5 bases, there was a span of 11 bases. The CDR3 loop reads CASSLGGDTETQYF. The CDR3 bases are TGTGCCAGCAGCTTAGGGGGGGACACGGAGACCCAGTACTTC.

This chain connects TRBV27 to TRBJ1-2; no reliable D call. Germline V gene data show CDR1 as MNHEY and CDR2 as SMNVEV (reference sequence). The CDR3 length is 14 residues. Trimming stripped 8 bases from V and 4 bases from J, with 17 bases between. DNA for the CDR3: TGTGCCAGCCAGCCCTTGGACGGATCCTATGGCTACACCTTC. Its protein is CASQPLDGSYGYTF.